This T cell receptor (beta chain) was recovered during a study of T cell responses to AZD1222 COVID-19 vaccine. The CDR3 has 14 residues. Germline trimming cut 1 base from V and 3 bases from J; bases unmatched to any gene: 2. The germline V gene has CDR1 SGHRS and CDR2 YFSETQ. Only in-frame clones appear in the TCRdb table, and some are missing; sequencing was by immunoSEQ multiplex PCR. The sample has roughly 160,000 clones; 92% are singletons. In the case of this clone: Antigen specificity is unknown.

Findings and limits, study-wide: Reports indicate that nearly half of spike-specific TCRs are directed at unmutated variant regions. Seropositive status at baseline applied to only five to seven AZD1222 recipients. Two doses of AZD1222 preceded a rise in Spike-specific TCR breadth and depth. Only after the peak T cell response were repertoires sampled.

This receptor was identified in an adult in good health. The chain is built from TRBV5-1 and TRBJ2-5; TRBD1 aligns across 8 bases. The sequencing used peripheral blood, collected on day 0 of MenACWY control vaccination. Here the CDR3 reads CASSLLTGEETQYF. The CDR3 nucleotides are TGCGCCAGCAGCTTGTTGACAGGGGAAGAGACCCAGTACTTC.